The clone carrying this TCR beta chain was recorded many times. The antigen is not known. This sample stems from a study of breast tumors, draining lymph nodes, adjacent tissues. Findings and limits, study-wide: That most tumor T cells come from lymph nodes remained unproven. Compared with basal-like, luminal-like tumors shared significantly more repertoire with nontumor tissue. Tumors had less TCR diversity than lymph nodes, more than nontumor tissue.

Breast cancer patients provided tissue from their axillary draining lymph nodes. CDR1 and CDR2 from the germline V gene are SGHVS and FNYEAQ. Trimming cost V 4 bases and J 5 bases, with 5 bases left between them. The CDR3 has 12 residues. TCRdb re-analysed the multiplex PCR reads in MiXCR, keeping a single row per CDR3 protein. This table holds approximately 140,000 distinct CDR3 sequences, around a third found once. The TCR sequence derives from a female donor with breast cancer. Some clones in this sample may be carry-over from other donors' samples. Sequencing was performed on axillary lymph node tissue. The V call is TRBV7-6, the J call TRBJ2-2, with D uncertain. Here the CDR3 DNA reads TGTGCCAGCAGCTCGACTACCGGGGAGCTGTTTTTT. Translated, it gives CASSSTTGELFF.